A selection of T cell receptor beta chains follows, all from one sample in a study of blood T cell repertoires in COVID-19. The data were produced by immunoSEQ multiplex PCR, yet TCRdb's version contains in-frame clones alone and is incomplete. The profile shows 150,000 to 200,000 clones, more than 75% of them singletons. The specimen was peripheral blood. The receptors come from a woman aged 70 to 79 with COVID-19, enrolled during active disease. CDR3s include the opening cysteine and the closing phenylalanine or tryptophan. A D gene is named only where the DNA matches it firmly. Where a row states a size, it is once, few, many or the class of an expanded clone; other rows omit it.

CDR3nt: TGTGCCACCGGTCGACAGGGCTCCTACAATGAGCAGTTCTTC
CDR3aa: CATGRQGSYNEQFF
abundance: .
len: 14
j_gene: TRBJ2-1
d_gene: TRBD1
v_gene: TRBV24-1

CDR3nt: TGTGCCAGCAGCTTAATGAGGGAGGGGAAAAACATTCAGTACTTC
CDR3aa: CASSLMREGKNIQYF
abundance: .
len: 15
j_gene: TRBJ2-4
d_gene: TRBD2
v_gene: TRBV13

CDR3nt: TGTGCCAGCAGTCGGGCGGGCTCCTCCAAAAACATTCAGTACTTC
CDR3aa: CASSRAGSSKNIQYF
abundance: .
len: 15
j_gene: TRBJ2-4
d_gene: .
v_gene: TRBV28

CDR3nt: TGTGCCAGCAGCGCGCTAGCGACTTTCTACGAGCAGTACTTC
CDR3aa: CASSALATFYEQYF
abundance: once
len: 14
j_gene: TRBJ2-7
d_gene: .
v_gene: TRBV28

CDR3nt: TGTGCCTGGAGCGCGAACTATGGCTACACCTTC
CDR3aa: CAWSANYGYTF
abundance: .
len: 11
j_gene: TRBJ1-2
d_gene: .
v_gene: TRBV30

CDR3nt: TGTGCCTGGAAGGGCGGAGACTACTACGAGCAGTACTTC
CDR3aa: CAWKGGDYYEQYF
abundance: .
len: 13
j_gene: TRBJ2-7
d_gene: .
v_gene: TRBV30

CDR3nt: TGTGCCAGCAGCTTAGGGGGCGGGACAGGGACCCACGAGCAGTACTTC
CDR3aa: CASSLGGGTGTHEQYF
abundance: .
len: 16
j_gene: TRBJ2-7
d_gene: TRBD1
v_gene: TRBV11-3

CDR3nt: TGTGCCAGCATTATACAGGGAATGAACACTGAAGCTTTCTTT
CDR3aa: CASIIQGMNTEAFF
abundance: once
len: 14
j_gene: TRBJ1-1
d_gene: .
v_gene: TRBV6-5

CDR3nt: TGTGCCAGCCGGCGTAGGCAATCAGGGAACACTGAAGCTTTCTTT
CDR3aa: CASRRRQSGNTEAFF
abundance: .
len: 15
j_gene: TRBJ1-1
d_gene: .
v_gene: TRBV28

CDR3nt: TGTGCCAGCAGCGTCGGGACAGCGGCCACCGGGGAGCTGTTTTTT
CDR3aa: CASSVGTAATGELFF
abundance: .
len: 15
j_gene: TRBJ2-2
d_gene: TRBD1
v_gene: TRBV9

CDR3nt: TGTGCCTGGAGCCACGGGAGGAGGGAGGCCTTTCCAGATACGCAGTATTTT
CDR3aa: CAWSHGRREAFPDTQYF
abundance: .
len: 17
j_gene: TRBJ2-3
d_gene: TRBD2
v_gene: TRBV30

CDR3nt: TGTGCCAGCATCTACGGGACAGGGGGTGTCACTGAAGCTTTCTTT
CDR3aa: CASIYGTGGVTEAFF
abundance: .
len: 15
j_gene: TRBJ1-1
d_gene: TRBD1
v_gene: TRBV6-5

CDR3nt: TGTGCCAGCAGCGTAGGCGGGAGGGGGAACACCGGGGAGCTGTTTTTT
CDR3aa: CASSVGGRGNTGELFF
abundance: .
len: 16
j_gene: TRBJ2-2
d_gene: TRBD2
v_gene: TRBV9

CDR3nt: TGTGCCAGCAGCCCGGAGTTTTTCGATGAGCAGTTCTTC
CDR3aa: CASSPEFFDEQFF
abundance: .
len: 13
j_gene: TRBJ2-1
d_gene: .
v_gene: TRBV5-4

CDR3nt: TGCAGTGCTAGTGGTCTAGCGGGAGTCGGCTACAATGAGCAGTTCTTC
CDR3aa: CSASGLAGVGYNEQFF
abundance: .
len: 16
j_gene: TRBJ2-1
d_gene: TRBD2
v_gene: TRBV20-1

CDR3nt: TGTGCCAGCTCACTTTCCAACTACGAGCAGTACTTC
CDR3aa: CASSLSNYEQYF
abundance: .
len: 12
j_gene: TRBJ2-7
d_gene: .
v_gene: TRBV18

CDR3nt: TGTGCCAGTAGTACCGCTACTAGCGGGGGTTACAATGAGCAGTTCTTC
CDR3aa: CASSTATSGGYNEQFF
abundance: .
len: 16
j_gene: TRBJ2-1
d_gene: TRBD2
v_gene: TRBV19

CDR3nt: TGTGCCAGCAGCTTGGGCCCGGTAGAAGAGACCCAGTACTTC
CDR3aa: CASSLGPVEETQYF
abundance: few
len: 14
j_gene: TRBJ2-5
d_gene: .
v_gene: TRBV5-6

CDR3nt: TGTGCCAGCAGCATTGCTAGCGGGAGCTACGAGCAGTACTTC
CDR3aa: CASSIASGSYEQYF
abundance: .
len: 14
j_gene: TRBJ2-7
d_gene: TRBD2
v_gene: TRBV7-3

CDR3nt: TGCGCCAGCAGCTTGTTAGGGACAGCTAGCACAGATACGCAGTATTTT
CDR3aa: CASSLLGTASTDTQYF
abundance: .
len: 16
j_gene: TRBJ2-3
d_gene: TRBD1
v_gene: TRBV5-1

CDR3nt: TGTGCCAGCAGCATGGACACGAACTATGGCTACACCTTC
CDR3aa: CASSMDTNYGYTF
abundance: .
len: 13
j_gene: TRBJ1-2
d_gene: .
v_gene: TRBV7-2

CDR3nt: TGTGCCAGCAGTGATGCGGAGGAAGCTTTCTTT
CDR3aa: CASSDAEEAFF
abundance: .
len: 11
j_gene: TRBJ1-1
d_gene: .
v_gene: TRBV6-4

CDR3nt: TGTGCCAGCAGCTTCGTACAGGGGGCTGAAGCTTTCTTT
CDR3aa: CASSFVQGAEAFF
abundance: .
len: 13
j_gene: TRBJ1-1
d_gene: TRBD1
v_gene: TRBV11-3

CDR3nt: TGTGCCAGCACGACAGGGGGCGAGCCCATGAACACTGAAGCTTTCTTT
CDR3aa: CASTTGGEPMNTEAFF
abundance: .
len: 16
j_gene: TRBJ1-1
d_gene: TRBD1
v_gene: TRBV28

CDR3nt: TGTGCCAGCAGCCCCACCTCCTACTACGAGCAGTACTTC
CDR3aa: CASSPTSYYEQYF
abundance: once
len: 13
j_gene: TRBJ2-7
d_gene: .
v_gene: TRBV11-3

CDR3nt: TGTGCCATCAGTGGTCAGGGGCGGGAGACCCAGTACTTC
CDR3aa: CAISGQGRETQYF
abundance: .
len: 13
j_gene: TRBJ2-5
d_gene: .
v_gene: TRBV10-3

CDR3nt: TGTGCCAGTTGGGTCCAGGGCGGTGGCTACACCTTC
CDR3aa: CASWVQGGGYTF
abundance: .
len: 12
j_gene: TRBJ1-2
d_gene: .
v_gene: TRBV12-3/TRBV12-4

CDR3nt: TGTGCCACCAGTGATTTTCGGACAGGTGGACCCCAGCATTTT
CDR3aa: CATSDFRTGGPQHF
abundance: few
len: 14
j_gene: TRBJ1-5
d_gene: TRBD1
v_gene: TRBV24-1

CDR3nt: TGTGCCAGCTCACCTACCGGAGTGAACACTGAAGCTTTCTTT
CDR3aa: CASSPTGVNTEAFF
abundance: .
len: 14
j_gene: TRBJ1-1
d_gene: .
v_gene: TRBV18

CDR3nt: TGTGCCTGGAGCGTCACTAGAATGGACGGTTCACCCCTCCACTTT
CDR3aa: CAWSVTRMDGSPLHF
abundance: .
len: 15
j_gene: TRBJ1-6
d_gene: .
v_gene: TRBV30

CDR3nt: TGTGCCAGCCAACCGGGACAGCTCTATGGCTACACCTTC
CDR3aa: CASQPGQLYGYTF
abundance: .
len: 13
j_gene: TRBJ1-2
d_gene: TRBD1
v_gene: TRBV27

CDR3nt: TGCGCCAGCAGCTCGGGGGACAGGGGTTACGAGCAGTACTTC
CDR3aa: CASSSGDRGYEQYF
abundance: .
len: 14
j_gene: TRBJ2-7
d_gene: TRBD1
v_gene: TRBV5-1

CDR3nt: TGTGCCAGCAGAGATGACAGGGCGGGAGAGACCCAGTACTTC
CDR3aa: CASRDDRAGETQYF
abundance: .
len: 14
j_gene: TRBJ2-5
d_gene: TRBD1
v_gene: TRBV25-1

CDR3nt: TGCAGCGTTGAAGGGGGCTATGGCGGGGGAAGCACAGATACGCAGTATTTT
CDR3aa: CSVEGGYGGGSTDTQYF
abundance: .
len: 17
j_gene: TRBJ2-3
d_gene: TRBD2
v_gene: TRBV29-1

CDR3nt: TGTGCCAGCAGCTTGGGGGCCCTAAAGCTCGGGACAGGGGGCCAAGAGCAGTACTTC
CDR3aa: CASSLGALKLGTGGQEQYF
abundance: .
len: 19
j_gene: TRBJ2-7
d_gene: TRBD1
v_gene: TRBV5-8

CDR3nt: TGTGCCAGCAGTTACGGGGGGGATCACTACGAGCAGTACTTC
CDR3aa: CASSYGGDHYEQYF
abundance: .
len: 14
j_gene: TRBJ2-7
d_gene: TRBD2
v_gene: TRBV6-6

CDR3nt: TGTGCCAGCAGTCTGAACCAGGGGGCGCTTCGGGAAAAACTGTTTTTT
CDR3aa: CASSLNQGALREKLFF
abundance: once
len: 16
j_gene: TRBJ1-4
d_gene: TRBD1
v_gene: TRBV2